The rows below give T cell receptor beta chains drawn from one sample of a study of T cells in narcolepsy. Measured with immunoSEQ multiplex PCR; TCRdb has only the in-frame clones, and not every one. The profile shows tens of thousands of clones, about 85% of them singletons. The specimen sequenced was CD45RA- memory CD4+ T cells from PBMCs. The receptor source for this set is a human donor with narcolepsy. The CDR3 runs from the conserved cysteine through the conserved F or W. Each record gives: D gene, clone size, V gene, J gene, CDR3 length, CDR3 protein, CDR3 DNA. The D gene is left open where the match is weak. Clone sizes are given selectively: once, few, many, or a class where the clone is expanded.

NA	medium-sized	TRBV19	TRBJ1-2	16	CASSPVRDRLVGGYTF	TGTGCCAGTAGCCCTGTCCGGGACCGCCTGGTGGGGGGCTACACCTTC
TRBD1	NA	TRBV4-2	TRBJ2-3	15	CASSQVTGGEDTQYF	TGTGCCAGCAGCCAAGTGACAGGGGGGGAGGATACGCAGTATTTT
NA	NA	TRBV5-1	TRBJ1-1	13	CASKNQGGAEAFF	TGCGCCAGCAAGAATCAGGGTGGAGCTGAAGCTTTCTTT
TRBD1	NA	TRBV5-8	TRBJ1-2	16	CASSFDWQGANYGYTF	TGTGCCAGCAGCTTCGATTGGCAGGGGGCTAACTATGGCTACACCTTC
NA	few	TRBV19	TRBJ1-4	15	CATTRYGTGNEKLFF	TGTGCCACCACAAGATACGGGACCGGTAATGAAAAACTGTTTTTT
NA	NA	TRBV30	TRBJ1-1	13	CAWSVRKNTEAFF	TGTGCCTGGAGTGTACGGAAGAACACTGAAGCTTTCTTT
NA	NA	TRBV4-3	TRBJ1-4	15	CASSPRQEANEKLFF	TGCGCCAGCAGCCCCAGGCAGGAAGCTAATGAAAAACTGTTTTTT
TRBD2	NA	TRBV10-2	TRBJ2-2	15	CASRESGRWTGELFF	TGCGCCAGCAGGGAAAGCGGGAGGTGGACCGGGGAGCTGTTTTTT
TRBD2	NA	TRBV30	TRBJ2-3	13	CAWSVGGADTQYF	TGTGCCTGGAGTGTCGGGGGGGCAGATACGCAGTATTTT
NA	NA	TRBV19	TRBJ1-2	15	CASSQAAGRGYGYTF	TGTGCCAGTAGTCAGGCGGCGGGACGGGGCTATGGCTACACCTTC
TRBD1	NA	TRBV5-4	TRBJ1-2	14	CASSSDRELFGYTF	TGTGCCAGCAGCTCGGACAGGGAACTATTTGGCTACACCTTC
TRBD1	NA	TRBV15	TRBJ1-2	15	CATSTGTGGNYGYTF	TGTGCCACCAGCACCGGGACAGGGGGCAACTATGGCTACACCTTC
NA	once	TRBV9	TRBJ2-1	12	CASSVEPNEQFF	TGTGCCAGCAGCGTAGAACCAAATGAGCAGTTCTTC
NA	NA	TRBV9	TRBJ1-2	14	CASSAGRGDYGYTF	TGTGCCAGCAGCGCGGGCAGGGGAGACTATGGCTACACCTTC
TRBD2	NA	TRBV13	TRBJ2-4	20	CASSLDPTSGGAEAKNIQYF	TGTGCCAGCAGCTTAGACCCGACTAGCGGGGGGGCCGAGGCCAAAAACATTCAGTACTTC
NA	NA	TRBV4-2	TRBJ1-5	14	CASSQTLFNQPQHF	TGTGCCAGCAGCCAGACACTATTCAATCAGCCCCAGCATTTT
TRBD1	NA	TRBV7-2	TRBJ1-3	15	CASSQPTGSENTIYF	TGTGCCAGCAGCCAACCGACAGGGTCGGAAAACACCATATATTTT
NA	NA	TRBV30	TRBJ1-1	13	CAWSRVMNTEAFF	TGTGCCTGGAGTCGGGTCATGAACACTGAAGCTTTCTTT
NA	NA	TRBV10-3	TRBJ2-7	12	CATRPGSYEQYF	TGTGCCACACGCCCGGGGTCCTACGAGCAGTACTTC
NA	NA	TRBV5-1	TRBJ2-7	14	CASSFEDSSYEQYF	TGCGCCAGCAGCTTTGAGGATAGCTCCTACGAGCAGTACTTC
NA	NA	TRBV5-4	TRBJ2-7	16	CASSLEPRPTFYEQYF	TGTGCCAGCAGCTTGGAACCGCGACCGACGTTCTACGAGCAGTACTTC
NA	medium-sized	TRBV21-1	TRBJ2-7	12	CARVTPSYEQYF	TGTGCCAGGGTGACACCATCCTACGAGCAGTACTTC
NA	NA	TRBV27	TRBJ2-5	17	CASPYPPQDKYQETQYF	TGTGCCAGCCCCTATCCCCCACAGGATAAGTACCAAGAGACCCAGTACTTC
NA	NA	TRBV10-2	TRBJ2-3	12	CASLSGTDTQYF	TGCGCCAGCCTTAGCGGCACAGATACGCAGTATTTT
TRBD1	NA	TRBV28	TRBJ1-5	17	CASSTPLLDRGSQPQHF	TGTGCCAGCAGTACCCCCCTCCTCGACAGGGGATCTCAGCCCCAGCATTTT
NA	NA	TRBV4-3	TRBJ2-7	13	CASSKGLAYEQYF	TGCGCCAGCAGCAAGGGGTTGGCGTACGAGCAGTACTTC
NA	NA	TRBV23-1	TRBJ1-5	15	CASRATEYPHQPQHF	TGCGCCAGCAGAGCGACGGAGTACCCTCATCAGCCCCAGCATTTT
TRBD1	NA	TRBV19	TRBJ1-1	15	CASSPVGQGDTEAFF	TGTGCCAGTAGTCCCGTGGGACAGGGGGACACTGAAGCTTTCTTT
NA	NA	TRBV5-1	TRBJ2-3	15	CASSFLGERTDTQYF	TGCGCCAGCAGCTTCCTAGGGGAACGCACAGATACGCAGTATTTT
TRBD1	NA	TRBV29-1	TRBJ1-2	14	CSVTRDSSIYGYTF	TGCAGCGTTACCCGGGACAGTTCAATCTATGGCTACACCTTC
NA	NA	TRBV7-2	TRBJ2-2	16	CASNPGTGVNTGELFF	TGTGCCAGCAACCCCGGGACCGGGGTGAACACCGGGGAGCTGTTTTTT
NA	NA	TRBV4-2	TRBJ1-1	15	CASSQDQQLNTEAFF	TGTGCCAGCAGCCAAGATCAACAGTTGAACACTGAAGCTTTCTTT
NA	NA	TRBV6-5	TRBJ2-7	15	CASSRGTRGAYEQYF	TGTGCCAGCAGCAGGGGGACTAGGGGAGCCTACGAGCAGTACTTC
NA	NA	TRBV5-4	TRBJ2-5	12	CASSFFGKTQYF	TGTGCCAGCAGCTTTTTTGGGAAGACCCAGTACTTC
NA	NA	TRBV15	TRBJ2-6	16	CATSRDSVSGANVLTF	TGTGCCACCAGCAGAGATTCCGTATCTGGGGCCAACGTCCTGACTTTC
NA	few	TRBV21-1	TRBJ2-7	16	CASSKGGGPRRNEQYF	TGTGCCAGCAGCAAAGGAGGGGGGCCCAGAAGAAACGAGCAGTACTTC
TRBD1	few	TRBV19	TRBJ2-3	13	CASSPTGSDTQYF	TGTGCCAGTAGCCCGACAGGGTCAGATACGCAGTATTTT
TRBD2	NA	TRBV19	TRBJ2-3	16	CASSMFSSGVPDTQYF	TGTGCCAGTAGTATGTTTTCGAGCGGGGTCCCAGATACGCAGTATTTT
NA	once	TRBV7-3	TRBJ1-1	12	CASSLGGAEAFF	TGTGCCAGCAGCTTAGGGGGGGCGGAAGCTTTCTTT
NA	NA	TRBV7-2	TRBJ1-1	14	CASSLGLANTEAFF	TGTGCCAGCAGCTTGGGGTTGGCGAACACTGAAGCTTTCTTT
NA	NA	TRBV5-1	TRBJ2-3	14	CASSPQGTTDTQYF	TGCGCCAGCAGCCCACAGGGTACGACAGATACGCAGTATTTT
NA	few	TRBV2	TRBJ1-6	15	CASSEGMRGRSPLHF	TGTGCCAGCAGTGAAGGAATGAGGGGTCGGTCACCCCTCCACTTT